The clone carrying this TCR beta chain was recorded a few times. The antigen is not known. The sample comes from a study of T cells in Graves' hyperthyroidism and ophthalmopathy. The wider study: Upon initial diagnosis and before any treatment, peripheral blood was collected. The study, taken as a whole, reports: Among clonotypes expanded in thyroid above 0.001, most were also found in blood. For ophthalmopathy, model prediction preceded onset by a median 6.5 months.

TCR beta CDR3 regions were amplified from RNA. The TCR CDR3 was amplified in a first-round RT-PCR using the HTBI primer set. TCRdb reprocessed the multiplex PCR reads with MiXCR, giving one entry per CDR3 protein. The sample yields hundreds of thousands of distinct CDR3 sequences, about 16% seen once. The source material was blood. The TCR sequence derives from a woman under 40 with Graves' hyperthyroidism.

The CDR3 coding sequence is TGTGCCAGCAGCTCCGCGGGCACAAATGGCTACACCTTC. It codes for CASSSAGTNGYTF. The chain recombines TRBV6-1 with TRBJ1-2; D unclear. Germline-derived CDR1 and CDR2 are MNHNS and SASEGT. The CDR3 has 13 amino acids. V was cut by 6 bases and J by 6 bases, with 14 bases left in between.